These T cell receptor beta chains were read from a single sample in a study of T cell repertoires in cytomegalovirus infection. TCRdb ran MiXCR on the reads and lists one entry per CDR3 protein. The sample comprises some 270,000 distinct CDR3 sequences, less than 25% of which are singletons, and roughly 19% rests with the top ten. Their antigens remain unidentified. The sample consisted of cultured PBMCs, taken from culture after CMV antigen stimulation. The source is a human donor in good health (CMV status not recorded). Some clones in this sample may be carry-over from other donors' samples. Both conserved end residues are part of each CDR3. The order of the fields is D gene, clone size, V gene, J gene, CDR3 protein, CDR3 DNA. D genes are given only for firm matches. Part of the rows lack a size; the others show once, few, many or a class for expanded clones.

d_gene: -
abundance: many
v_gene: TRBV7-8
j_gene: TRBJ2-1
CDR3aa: CASIHRDGNEQFF
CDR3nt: TGTGCCAGCATCCACAGGGATGGCAATGAGCAGTTCTTC

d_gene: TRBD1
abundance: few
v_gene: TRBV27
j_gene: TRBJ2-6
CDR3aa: CASGQGASGANVLTF
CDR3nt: TGTGCCAGCGGACAGGGGGCTTCTGGGGCCAACGTCCTGACTTTC

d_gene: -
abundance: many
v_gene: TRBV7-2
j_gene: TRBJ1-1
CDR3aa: CASSPRWGTEAFF
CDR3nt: TGTGCCAGCAGCCCGCGTTGGGGTACTGAAGCTTTCTTT

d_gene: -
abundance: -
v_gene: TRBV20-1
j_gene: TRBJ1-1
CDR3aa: CSARDPVSTEAFF
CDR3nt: TGCAGTGCTAGAGATCCGGTTTCCACTGAAGCTTTCTTT

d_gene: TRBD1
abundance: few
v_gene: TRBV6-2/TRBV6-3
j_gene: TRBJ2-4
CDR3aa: CASSYPARGHKNIQYF
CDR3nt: TGTGCCAGCAGTTACCCCGCCAGGGGGCATAAAAACATTCAGTACTTC

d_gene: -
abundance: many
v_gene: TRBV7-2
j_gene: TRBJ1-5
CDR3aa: CASSSGQNNQPQHF
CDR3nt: TGTGCCAGCAGCTCTGGACAAAATAATCAGCCCCAGCATTTT

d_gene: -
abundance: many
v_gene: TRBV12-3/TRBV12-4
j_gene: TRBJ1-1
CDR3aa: CASSFDGGREAFF
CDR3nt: TGTGCCAGCAGTTTCGATGGCGGACGAGAAGCTTTCTTT

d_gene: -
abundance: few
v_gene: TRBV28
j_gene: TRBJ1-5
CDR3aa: CASSLWGPGNQPQHF
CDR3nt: TGTGCCAGCAGTTTATGGGGGCCTGGCAATCAGCCCCAGCATTTT

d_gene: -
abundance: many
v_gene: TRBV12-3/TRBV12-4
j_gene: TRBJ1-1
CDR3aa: CASSLSTNTEAFF
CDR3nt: TGTGCCAGCAGTTTGTCTACAAACACTGAAGCTTTCTTT

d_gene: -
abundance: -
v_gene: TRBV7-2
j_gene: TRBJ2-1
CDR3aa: CASSPRGGSSYNEQFF
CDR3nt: TGTGCCAGCAGCCCCCGAGGGGGGAGCTCCTACAATGAGCAGTTCTTC